This T cell receptor (beta chain) appears in the sequencing data of a study of cytomegalovirus exposure and HLA in healthy donors. Across the study: One earlier analysis, a look at 150 million to 200 million T cells, found fewer than 140 million unique TCR beta sequences.

The study ran its PCR with 60 Vbeta and 13 Jbeta primers. Repertoires were generated with immunoSEQ multiplex PCR, while TCRdb's copy carries only in-frame clones and drops some. The sample records about 140,000 clones, around 75% being singletons. Study findings and constraints: The authors assumed roughly uniform sequencing depth across donors for presence/absence analyses. The study recorded over 150 TCR beta chains that were cytomegalovirus-associated. The majority of CMV-associated TCR beta chains were reported as apparently HLA-restricted in a later analysis.

Germline CDR1 SGDLS, CDR2 YYNGEE. The length of the CDR3 is 12 residues. Deletions cut 4 bases from V and 3 bases from J, with 8 bases between. As for this clone: Its specificity is unknown.

The specimen sequenced was PBMCs. This clonotype originated in a woman aged 30 to 39 in good health and CMV-seronegative. The chain links TRBV9 to TRBJ2-7; a possible D gene is TRBD2 (6 bases). CDR3 amino acids: CASSPRGYEQYF. The CDR3 DNA is TGTGCCAGCAGCCCGCGGGGCTACGAGCAGTACTTC.